This T cell receptor beta chain was captured by sequencing in a study of T cell responses to AZD1222 COVID-19 vaccine. This clone has just a few counts. Its antigen remains unidentified. Study-level results: The reported proportion of spike-specific TCRs targeting unmutated variant regions was nearly half. Possibly, clonal diversity was underestimated; donors were largely white British and included more females. Repertoire sampling occurred only after the peak T cell response. After two AZD1222 doses, spike-specific TCR breadth and depth rose versus day 0.

TCRdb's table, derived via immunoSEQ multiplex PCR, lists solely in-frame clones and lacks some. Of 120,000 or so clones listed, about nine tenths are singletons. Germline V gene data show CDR1 as SGHDT and CDR2 as YYEEEE. The CDR3 is 12 residues long. Deletions cut 0 bases from V and 6 bases from J, with 5 bases between. The sample here was peripheral blood, taken on day 0 of AZD1222 vaccination. The rearrangement links TRBV5-6 to TRBJ2-3; D is undetermined. This receptor was identified in an adult in good health. CDR3 sequence (DNA): TGTGCCAGCAGCTTGGTGCAGGATACGCAGTATTTT. Translation gives CASSLVQDTQYF.